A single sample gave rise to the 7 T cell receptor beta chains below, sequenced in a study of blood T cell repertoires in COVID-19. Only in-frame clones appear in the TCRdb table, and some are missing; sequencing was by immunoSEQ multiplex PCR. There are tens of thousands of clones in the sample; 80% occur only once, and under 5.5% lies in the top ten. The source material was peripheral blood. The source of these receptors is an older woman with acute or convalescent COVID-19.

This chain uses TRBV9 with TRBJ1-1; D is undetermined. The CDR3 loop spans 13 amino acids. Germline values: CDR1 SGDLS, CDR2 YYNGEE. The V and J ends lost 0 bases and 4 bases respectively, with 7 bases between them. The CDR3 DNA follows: TGTGCCAGCAGCGTAGTCCACACCACTGAAGCTTTCTTT. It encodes CASSVVHTTEAFF.

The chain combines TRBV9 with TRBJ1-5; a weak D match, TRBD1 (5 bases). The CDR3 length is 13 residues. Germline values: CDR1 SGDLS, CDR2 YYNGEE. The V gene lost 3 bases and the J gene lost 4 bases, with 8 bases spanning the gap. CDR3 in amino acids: CASSGEGNQPQHF. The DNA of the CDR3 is TGTGCCAGCAGCGGGGAGGGGAATCAGCCCCAGCATTTT.

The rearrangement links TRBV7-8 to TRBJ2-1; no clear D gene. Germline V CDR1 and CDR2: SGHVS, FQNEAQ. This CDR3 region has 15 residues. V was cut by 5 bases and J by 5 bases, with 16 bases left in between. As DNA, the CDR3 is TGTGCCAGCAGCGCGCCGGGTGGTCAAAACAATGAGCAGTTCTTC. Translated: CASSAPGGQNNEQFF.

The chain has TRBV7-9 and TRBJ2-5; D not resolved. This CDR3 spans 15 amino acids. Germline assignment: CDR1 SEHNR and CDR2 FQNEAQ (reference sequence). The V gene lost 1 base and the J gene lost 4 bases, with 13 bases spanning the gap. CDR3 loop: CASSLGPLKIETQYF. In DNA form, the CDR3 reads TGTGCCAGCAGCTTAGGGCCATTAAAGATAGAGACCCAGTACTTC. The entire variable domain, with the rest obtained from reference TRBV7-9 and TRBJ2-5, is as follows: DTGVSQNPRHKITKRGQNVTFRCDPISEHNRLYWYRQTLGQGPEFLTYFQNEAQLEKSRLLSDRFSAERPKGSFSTLEIQRTEQGDSAMYLCASSLGPLKIETQYFGPGTRLLVL.

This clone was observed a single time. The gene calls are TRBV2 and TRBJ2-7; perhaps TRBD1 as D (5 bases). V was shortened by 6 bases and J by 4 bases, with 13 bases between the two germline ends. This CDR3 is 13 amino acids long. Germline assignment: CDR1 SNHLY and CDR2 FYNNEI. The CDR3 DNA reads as TGTGCCAGCAGGTACAGGATACCTTACGAGCAGTACTTC. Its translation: CASRYRIPYEQYF.

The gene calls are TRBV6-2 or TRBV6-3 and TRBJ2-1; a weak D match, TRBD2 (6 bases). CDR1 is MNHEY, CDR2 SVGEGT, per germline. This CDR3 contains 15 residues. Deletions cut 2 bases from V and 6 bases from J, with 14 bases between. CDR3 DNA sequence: TGTGCCAGCAGTTACCATGGGACTGGATCCAATGAGCAGTTCTTC. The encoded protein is CASSYHGTGSNEQFF.

CDR3 region: CASSFRRFPGQGDNSPLHF. CDR3 bases: TGTGCCAGCAGCTTCCGAAGGTTCCCGGGACAGGGGGATAATTCACCCCTCCACTTT. The V call is TRBV11-2, the J call TRBJ1-6, with 11 positions matching TRBD1. The CDR3 is made up of 19 amino acids. After removal of 3 bases from V and 5 bases from J, the junction contained 12 bases not matched to a gene. Per the germline V gene, CDR1 is SGHAT and CDR2 is FQNNGV.